This TCR beta chain comes out of a study of cytomegalovirus exposure and HLA in healthy donors. Study summary: The 95 to 150 validation repertoires used the same platform as the 666 first-cohort repertoires, a later analysis reported.

Study observations and caveats: Researchers counted around 160 TCR beta chains as cytomegalovirus-associated. Specificity of a few CMV-associated chains for CMV antigens was verified in vitro.

With respect to this clone: Antigen: not known.

The donors belonged to the roughly 110-subject validation cohort, separate from the approximately 700-subject first cohort. Assay used: immunoSEQ multiplex PCR; TCRdb lists only in-frame clones, some missing. The sample yields about 400,000 clones, roughly 90% seen once. V was shortened by 0 bases and J by 2 bases, with 9 bases between the two germline ends. CDR1 and CDR2 from the germline V gene are SGHDT and YYEEEE. The CDR3 has 14 amino acids. Sequencing was carried out using PBMCs. The TCR sequence derives from a woman aged 18-29 years in good health and CMV-seronegative. The V call is TRBV5-6, the J call TRBJ2-7; D is perhaps TRBD2 (6 bases). This CDR3 reads CASSLVGGTYEQYF. The CDR3 nucleotides are TGTGCCAGCAGCTTGGTGGGGGGAACCTACGAGCAGTACTTC.